A selection of T cell receptor beta chains follows, all from one sample in a study of T-cell memory formation after mild COVID-19. A single record per CDR3 protein comes from TCRdb applying MiXCR to the 5' RACE reads. The data show about 110,000 distinct CDR3 sequences, 18% seen once. Sequenced material: PBMCs or a T cell subset sorted from them (not recorded which). These receptors came from a man between 18 and 35 years old who had mild COVID-19 (a few samples of this study predate the infection). Cell type and time point are not known. Each CDR3 is given with its conserved first and last residue. D genes are given only for firm matches. Clone size is given for some rows only: seen once, a few or many times, or a class if the clone is expanded.

TRBJ1-2,-,-,TRBV3-1,TGTGCCAGCAGCCAATACCTTATGGGGGGCTATGGCTACACCTTC,CASSQYLMGGYGYTF
TRBJ2-3,-,once,TRBV7-9,TGTGCCAGCACCTTACAGGATAGCACAGATACGCAGTATTTT,CASTLQDSTDTQYF
TRBJ2-5,TRBD1,few,TRBV12-3/TRBV12-4,TGTGCCAGCAGCCACACCGAGGGACAGGGGGAAGAGACCCAGTACTTC,CASSHTEGQGEETQYF
TRBJ2-5,TRBD2,few,TRBV4-2,TGTGCCAGCAACCGGCGACCGGGACTAGCTGTAGAGACCCAGTACTTC,CASNRRPGLAVETQYF
TRBJ1-5,-,-,TRBV7-2,TGTGCCAGCAGCCCACAGGGTCTGGGTCAGCCCCAGCATTTT,CASSPQGLGQPQHF
TRBJ2-7,-,-,TRBV2,TGTGCCAGCCGGGGCGAGGGGGTCTACGAGCAGTACTTC,CASRGEGVYEQYF
TRBJ2-7,-,few,TRBV6-2/TRBV6-3,TGTGCCAGCAGCCTACGGACCGGACTGACGGCGCAGTACTTC,CASSLRTGLTAQYF
TRBJ1-5,TRBD1,-,TRBV7-2,TGTGCCAGCAGCCGCTGGGGACAGGGGAATCAGCCCCAGCATTTT,CASSRWGQGNQPQHF
TRBJ2-2,-,-,TRBV6-5,TGTGCCAGCAGTACTAGACAGGTGAACACCGGGGAGCTGTTTTTT,CASSTRQVNTGELFF
TRBJ2-3,-,many,TRBV20-1,TGCAGTGCTAGAGGGTCGTGGGATACGCAGTATTTT,CSARGSWDTQYF
TRBJ2-1,TRBD2,few,TRBV5-4,TGTGCCAGCAGCTTTCGTGGACTAGCGGGGGGGCGGGCCCATGAGCAGTTCTTC,CASSFRGLAGGRAHEQFF
TRBJ1-1,-,few,TRBV12-3/TRBV12-4,TGTGCCAGCAGTTTGCGGGACCCTACCCGGGGAGCTTTCTTT,CASSLRDPTRGAFF
TRBJ2-1,-,few,TRBV6-5,TGTGCCAGCAGTTATCTTTCAGTCTTGATCAATGAGCAGTTCTTC,CASSYLSVLINEQFF
TRBJ2-7,-,-,TRBV7-2,TGTGCCAGCAGCTTAGATGCGGGGAACTACGAGCAGTACTTC,CASSLDAGNYEQYF
TRBJ1-3,-,-,TRBV6-5,TGTGCCAGCAGTTACTCTGGTATATCTGGAAACACCATATATTTT,CASSYSGISGNTIYF
TRBJ2-7,TRBD1,-,TRBV11-2,TGTGACAGCAGCCCGGGACAGGGGGTCTACGAGCAGTACTTC,CDSSPGQGVYEQYF
TRBJ2-5,-,-,TRBV5-1,TGCGCCAGCAGCCCCGGGACAAACCAAGAGACCCAGTACTTC,CASSPGTNQETQYF
TRBJ2-5,-,-,TRBV28,TGTGCCAGCAGGCCTGGACAGATGGAGACCCAGTACTTC,CASRPGQMETQYF
TRBJ2-3,-,few,TRBV9,TGTGCCAGCAGCACAACAGGGAGCACAGATACGCAGTATTTT,CASSTTGSTDTQYF
TRBJ2-5,-,-,TRBV2,TGTGCCAGCAGTGAAGTGCTAGGCGCGACCCAGTACTTC,CASSEVLGATQYF
TRBJ2-3,-,-,TRBV6-6,TGTGCCAGCGGGCCGACTGGGGGTACGAATACGCAGTATTTT,CASGPTGGTNTQYF
TRBJ1-1,-,-,TRBV4-1,TGCGCCAGCAGCCAAGTGGGTGCGTCTCTAGGAAGGGCCACTGAAGCTTTCTTT,CASSQVGASLGRATEAFF
TRBJ2-3,-,few,TRBV7-7,TGTGCCGCCGGAGACCGGGACGGGGCAGATACGCAGTATTTT,CAAGDRDGADTQYF
TRBJ2-7,TRBD1,few,TRBV5-1,TGCGCCAGCAGCCAGCCGGACAGGGGAGCCTACGAGCAGTACTTC,CASSQPDRGAYEQYF
TRBJ1-2,-,few,TRBV4-2,TGTGCCAGCAGCCAAGATAGGGCTGGGGGCCGCGGCTACACCTTC,CASSQDRAGGRGYTF
TRBJ1-2,TRBD1,few,TRBV24-1,TGTGCCACCAGTGATCGGGACAGGGCCTATGGCTACACCTTC,CATSDRDRAYGYTF
TRBJ2-2,TRBD2,-,TRBV12-3/TRBV12-4,TGTGCCAGCAGTTTGAGGCGGGGGGGAACCGGGGAGCTGTTTTTT,CASSLRRGGTGELFF
TRBJ2-3,-,few,TRBV4-3,TGCGCCAGCAGCCAAGATCACACGCAGTATTTT,CASSQDHTQYF
TRBJ2-3,-,-,TRBV20-1,TGCAGTACACAGGGATGGAGCACAGATACGCAGTATTTT,CSTQGWSTDTQYF
TRBJ1-6,-,-,TRBV6-2/TRBV6-3,TGTGCCACCAGCCTGGATGATAATTCACCCCTCCACTTT,CATSLDDNSPLHF
TRBJ2-4,-,few,TRBV3-1,TGTGCCAGCAGCCAAGGGGTTCTGAACATTCAGTACTTC,CASSQGVLNIQYF
TRBJ2-5,-,many,TRBV4-1,TGCGCCAGCAGAGGGGTGACAGGGAGGCTTGAGACCCAGTACTTC,CASRGVTGRLETQYF
TRBJ2-7,-,-,TRBV20-1,TGCAGTGCTAGGAAGGGTGTGGGGGAGCAGTACTTC,CSARKGVGEQYF
TRBJ2-5,TRBD2,few,TRBV5-1,TGCGCCAGCAGCTTCAAAGCGGGGGGCCAAGAGACCCAGTACTTC,CASSFKAGGQETQYF
TRBJ1-1,-,few,TRBV7-9,TGTGCCAGCAGCTTACAGGGGCAGGTGAACACTGAAGCTTTCTTT,CASSLQGQVNTEAFF
TRBJ1-2,-,-,TRBV9,TGTGCCAGCAGCCAGGCGCGGACTAACTATGGCTACACCTTC,CASSQARTNYGYTF
TRBJ2-3,TRBD1,many,TRBV5-1,TGCGCCAGCAGACAGGGGGCTGAAGGAGATACGCAGTATTTT,CASRQGAEGDTQYF
TRBJ2-1,TRBD2,-,TRBV4-2,TGTGCCAGCAGCCAAGAACGTCTAGCGGACACCGAGCAGTTCTTC,CASSQERLADTEQFF
TRBJ1-1,-,once,TRBV6-2/TRBV6-3,TGTGCCAGCAGTTTTGGCGGGCGGTTGGACACTGAAGCTTTCTTT,CASSFGGRLDTEAFF
TRBJ2-3,-,-,TRBV5-1,TGCGCCAGCAGCTTGATCGGCGATACGCAGTATTTT,CASSLIGDTQYF
TRBJ2-1,TRBD2,few,TRBV10-2,TGCGCCAGCAGTGAGAGACTAGCGAAGTACAATGAGCAGTTCTTC,CASSERLAKYNEQFF
TRBJ2-2,-,few,TRBV5-1,TGCGCCAGCAGCTTGGTGGTCGGGGCCGGCACCGGGGAGCTGTTTTTT,CASSLVVGAGTGELFF
TRBJ2-2,TRBD1,few,TRBV6-2/TRBV6-3,TGTGCCAGCAGCCTTACAGGGGGCCTTAACACCGGGGAGCTGTTTTTT,CASSLTGGLNTGELFF
TRBJ2-3,-,few,TRBV11-3,TGTGCCAGCAGCTTGGGGGGGGCTGGAACAGATACGCAGTATTTT,CASSLGGAGTDTQYF
TRBJ2-4,-,many,TRBV12-5,TGTGCTAGTGGTTTAGGGACTCCAGCCAAAAACATTCAGTACTTC,CASGLGTPAKNIQYF
TRBJ1-6,-,few,TRBV5-6,TGTGCCAGCAGGCGGGAGGACGGTTCACCCCTCCACTTT,CASRREDGSPLHF
TRBJ2-5,TRBD1,-,TRBV20-1,TGCAGTGCTACCCGGGACAGGGGGCGGGAGACCCAGTACTTC,CSATRDRGRETQYF
TRBJ2-5,-,-,TRBV5-5,TGTGCCAGCAGCTTGGAAGGTCTGCAGGAGACCCAGTACTTC,CASSLEGLQETQYF
TRBJ2-7,-,few,TRBV9,TGTGCCAGCAGCGTCGGGGCAGCCCGAATTTACGAGCAGTACTTC,CASSVGAARIYEQYF
TRBJ2-2,TRBD1,-,TRBV5-1,TGCGCCAGCGGCTCGGGACAGGGCACCGGGGAGCTGTTTTTT,CASGSGQGTGELFF
TRBJ1-5,-,-,TRBV6-5,TGTGCCAGCAGTTACTCCTTCAGCAATCAGCCCCAGCATTTT,CASSYSFSNQPQHF